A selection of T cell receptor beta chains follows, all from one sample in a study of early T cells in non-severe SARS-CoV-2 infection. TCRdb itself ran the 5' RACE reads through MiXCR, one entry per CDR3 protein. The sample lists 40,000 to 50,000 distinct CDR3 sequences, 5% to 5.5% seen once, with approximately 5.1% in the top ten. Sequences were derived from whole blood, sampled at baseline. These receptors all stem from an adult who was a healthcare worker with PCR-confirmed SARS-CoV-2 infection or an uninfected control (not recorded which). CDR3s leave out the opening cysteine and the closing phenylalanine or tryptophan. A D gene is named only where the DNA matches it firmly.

CDR3 protein: ASSQDHLFARAF
D gene: -
V gene: TRBV4-1

CDR3 protein: ASSPLVGEYEQY
D gene: -
V gene: TRBV28

CDR3 protein: AWSSGRVKFVGYT
D gene: -
V gene: TRBV30

CDR3 protein: SVTGTASGRLYNEQF
D gene: TRBD2
V gene: TRBV29-1

CDR3 protein: ASSQDAFEAF
D gene: -
V gene: TRBV4-1

CDR3 protein: ANQDRGGSGNTIY
D gene: -
V gene: TRBV5-4

CDR3 protein: SVAPGGWGGETQY
D gene: -
V gene: TRBV29-1

CDR3 protein: ASSQTVPVYGYT
D gene: -
V gene: TRBV12-3/TRBV12-4

CDR3 protein: ASSSSARASTDTQY
D gene: -
V gene: TRBV11-2

CDR3 protein: ATSTGLAGIEQF
D gene: TRBD2
V gene: TRBV15

CDR3 protein: ASSSRASGKNEQF
D gene: TRBD2
V gene: TRBV6-5

CDR3 protein: ASSLNRADYEQY
D gene: -
V gene: TRBV7-6

CDR3 protein: ASSYWDSPGD
D gene: -
V gene: TRBV6-2/TRBV6-3

CDR3 protein: AWSVGGKSYEQY
D gene: -
V gene: TRBV30

CDR3 protein: SASVETQY
D gene: -
V gene: TRBV20-1

CDR3 protein: ASERHAKNIQY
D gene: -
V gene: TRBV7-2

CDR3 protein: ASSSGTFYEQY
D gene: -
V gene: TRBV6-6

CDR3 protein: ASSGGLAGVGNEQF
D gene: TRBD2
V gene: TRBV7-3

CDR3 protein: ASSLARKAVRNYEQY
D gene: -
V gene: TRBV7-9

CDR3 protein: ASSLVGGTNTEAF
D gene: -
V gene: TRBV11-2

CDR3 protein: ASSLLGLDFSGANVLT
D gene: TRBD2
V gene: TRBV7-8

CDR3 protein: ASTLQEGTDGYT
D gene: -
V gene: TRBV12-3/TRBV12-4

CDR3 protein: ASSQADYGYT
D gene: -
V gene: TRBV3-1

CDR3 protein: ASSRPEAYEQY
D gene: -
V gene: TRBV7-9

CDR3 protein: SVISGVGETQY
D gene: -
V gene: TRBV20-1

CDR3 protein: SVTKAETQY
D gene: -
V gene: TRBV29-1

CDR3 protein: ASSFRRQDEQF
D gene: -
V gene: TRBV7-2

CDR3 protein: ATLHTGWDEKLF
D gene: -
V gene: TRBV28

CDR3 protein: ASRRTASGTNVLT
D gene: -
V gene: TRBV27

CDR3 protein: ASSPIASGTDTQY
D gene: -
V gene: TRBV27

CDR3 protein: ASSFGGGAYEQY
D gene: -
V gene: TRBV7-3

CDR3 protein: ASSLGLAEAYEQY
D gene: TRBD2
V gene: TRBV7-2

CDR3 protein: ASSLPFSYEQY
D gene: -
V gene: TRBV11-2

CDR3 protein: ASSLYGTETNTEAF
D gene: TRBD1
V gene: TRBV27

CDR3 protein: ASSQARGSGANVLT
D gene: -
V gene: TRBV4-1

CDR3 protein: ASSPDNNQPQH
D gene: -
V gene: TRBV18

CDR3 protein: SAGARGTGSEKLF
D gene: TRBD1
V gene: TRBV20-1

CDR3 protein: SAPAGYQETQY
D gene: -
V gene: TRBV20-1

CDR3 protein: SVEGGITDTQY
D gene: -
V gene: TRBV29-1

CDR3 protein: ASSDEQLLNTEAF
D gene: -
V gene: TRBV2

CDR3 protein: ASSWDSSYNSPLH
D gene: TRBD1
V gene: TRBV6-5

CDR3 protein: SVDLLTNNEQF
D gene: -
V gene: TRBV29-1

CDR3 protein: ASSQDPPGTGTDTQY
D gene: TRBD1
V gene: TRBV4-1

CDR3 protein: ATRAQGPQETQY
D gene: -
V gene: TRBV7-9

CDR3 protein: ASSQDPHNEQF
D gene: -
V gene: TRBV3-1

CDR3 protein: SVYSGSRDEQF
D gene: TRBD2
V gene: TRBV29-1

CDR3 protein: AWKSRVRTGELF
D gene: -
V gene: TRBV30

CDR3 protein: SASTVRASGANVLT
D gene: -
V gene: TRBV20-1

CDR3 protein: ASSASGTDNIQY
D gene: -
V gene: TRBV10-1

CDR3 protein: ASTQVGGVNTYGYT
D gene: -
V gene: TRBV6-6

CDR3 protein: AISDGLAGRNEQF
D gene: TRBD2
V gene: TRBV10-3

CDR3 protein: ASSDPREGETQY
D gene: TRBD2
V gene: TRBV25-1

CDR3 protein: ASRTGSQPQH
D gene: TRBD1
V gene: TRBV2

CDR3 protein: ASSLTGIEQY
D gene: TRBD1
V gene: TRBV3-1

CDR3 protein: AGARSPTDTQY
D gene: -
V gene: TRBV6-1

CDR3 protein: ASSLRGGGAGNYGYT
D gene: TRBD1
V gene: TRBV27

CDR3 protein: ASSLEGDEQY
D gene: -
V gene: TRBV12-3/TRBV12-4

CDR3 protein: ASSLGAATQETQY
D gene: -
V gene: TRBV12-3/TRBV12-4

CDR3 protein: ASSYGRDEETQY
D gene: -
V gene: TRBV6-2/TRBV6-3

CDR3 protein: ASSPRGAEGADTQY
D gene: -
V gene: TRBV12-3/TRBV12-4